Presented here are 24 T cell receptor beta chains from one specimen sequenced in a study of T-cell reconstitution after alpha-beta-depleted transplantation in children. For TCRbeta, the library was prepared with unique molecular identifiers. TCRdb re-derived calls from the PCR reads in MiXCR, one entry per CDR3 protein. The sample holds roughly 500,000 distinct CDR3 sequences, about 33% seen once. Sequencing used PBMCs from the stem cell graft donor, obtained from the stem cell graft. These receptors were taken from a human donor who donated a stem cell graft to a child with aplastic anemia.

This clonotype came up many times. This chain joins TRBV29-1 and TRBJ1-2, with D hard to call. The germline CDR1 and CDR2 sequences are SQVTM and ANQGSEA. The V end was cut by 1 base, the J end by 7 bases, with 7 bases between. The CDR3 is 11 residues long. The CDR3 region has the DNA TGCAGCGTTGAAGTTGGATTTGGCTACACCTTC. This sequence encodes CSVEVGFGYTF.

This clonotype was recorded a few times. The J gene is TRBJ1-6, the V gene TRBV6-5, with 7 nucleotides matching TRBD1. Germline-derived CDR1 and CDR2 are MNHEY and SVGAGI. The CDR3 covers 15 residues. The junction had 1 base not matched to a gene; V was cut back by 0 bases and J by 5 bases. The CDR3: CASSYSGQNNSPLHF. CDR3 coding DNA: TGTGCCAGCAGTTACTCGGGACAGAATAATTCACCCCTCCACTTT.

The J gene is TRBJ2-3, the V gene TRBV6-2 or TRBV6-3; TRBD2 aligns across 9 bases. Trimming cost V 5 bases and J 6 bases; bases outside gene matches: 6. The CDR3 spans 14 residues. Germline V gene lookup returns CDR1 MNHEY and CDR2 SVGEGT. CDR3 sequence (DNA): TGTGCCAGCAGTCCCTTAGCGGGAGCGGATACGCAGTATTTT. Protein: CASSPLAGADTQYF.

This rearrangement joins TRBV6-1 to TRBJ2-7; D remains unclear. The V end was cut by 3 bases, the J end by 4 bases, with 19 bases between. Germline lookup yields CDR1 MNHNS and CDR2 SASEGT. CDR3 length: 16 amino acids. The CDR3, as DNA: TGTGCCAGCAGTGACCGGCTCCGGGCCGGTTTATACGAGCAGTACTTC. Translating it yields CASSDRLRAGLYEQYF.

V usage is TRBV19 and J usage is TRBJ2-1, with D possibly TRBD1 on 5 matching bases. Germline V gives CDR1 LNHDA, CDR2 SQIVND (reference sequence). This CDR3 is 14 amino acids long. Trimming shortened V by 3 bases and J by 6 bases, and 12 bases separated the two germline ends. Here the CDR3 reads CASSMSGNFNEQFF. The DNA of the CDR3 is TGTGCCAGTAGTATGTCAGGGAACTTCAATGAGCAGTTCTTC.

In its sample, this clonotype was seen many times. The V call is TRBV7-2, the J call TRBJ1-5, with 11 bases identical to TRBD1. Germline values: CDR1 SGHTA, CDR2 FQGNSA. The ends lost 0 bases at V and 8 bases at J; junction bases unmatched: 6. This CDR3 spans 16 amino acids. Written as DNA, the CDR3 is TGTGCCAGCAGCTTAGCGGGGACAGGGGGGATCAAGCCCCAGCATTTT. This encodes CASSLAGTGGIKPQHF.

The chain couples TRBV10-2 to TRBJ1-1; D is uncertain. V lost 7 bases, J lost 11 bases, and 14 bases lay in between. This CDR3 is built from 11 residues. From germline, CDR1 is WSHSY and CDR2 SAAADI. CDR3 region: CASIDPPVAFF. CDR3 nucleotides: TGCGCCAGCATTGACCCCCCGGTGGCTTTCTTT.

Only a few counts were recorded for this clonotype. The chain recombines TRBV12-3 or TRBV12-4 with TRBJ1-5; TRBD1 matches 7 bases. V shed 8 bases and J 5 bases; nucleotides not matched to a gene: 6. The CDR3 covers 13 residues. The CDR3 loop is CASGRQGYQPQHF. CDR3 bases: TGTGCCAGCGGGCGACAGGGCTATCAGCCCCAGCATTTT.

This clonotype was seen more than once but under ten times. V usage is TRBV10-3 and J usage is TRBJ1-1; D is possibly TRBD1 (6 bases). This CDR3 is built from 13 residues. Between the trimmed V and J ends, which lost 8 bases and 0 bases, there was a span of 10 bases. Germline CDR1 reads ENHRY; CDR2 reads SYGVKD. Here the CDR3 reads CAISGTLNTEAFF. For the CDR3, the DNA is TGTGCCATCTCCGGGACATTGAACACTGAAGCTTTCTTT.

This chain joins TRBV5-5 and TRBJ1-6, with 9 nucleotides matching TRBD1. V gave up 5 bases and J gave up 5 bases; unmatched junction bases: 11. The germline gives CDR1 SGHKS, CDR2 YYEKEE (reference sequence). This CDR3 comprises 17 residues. The CDR3 protein is CASSLIPWTGDNSPLHF. DNA of the CDR3: TGTGCCAGCAGTCTCATACCCTGGACAGGGGATAATTCACCCCTCCACTTT.

This clonotype came up a few times. The chain has TRBV7-2 and TRBJ1-5; D gene unclear. The CDR3 loop spans 13 amino acids. Per germline, CDR1 SGHTA and CDR2 FQGNSA. V dropped 4 bases and J dropped 3 bases, with 7 bases sitting between them. The CDR3 DNA reads as TGTGCCAGCAGCTCACAATACAATCAGCCCCAGCATTTT. Its translation: CASSSQYNQPQHF.

This chain joins TRBV27 and TRBJ2-3; D gene unclear. The CDR3 is 16 amino acids. The V gene's germline CDR1 is MNHEY and CDR2 SMNVEV (reference sequence). Trimming removed 3 bases at V and 2 bases at J, with 15 bases between. The CDR3 region is CASSFLTPLNTDTQYF. The CDR3 DNA reads TGTGCCAGCAGTTTCTTGACTCCACTAAACACAGATACGCAGTATTTT.

The rearrangement joins TRBV4-1 to TRBJ2-7; 7 bases are a match to TRBD1. The CDR3 consists of 16 residues. The J segment lost 4 bases and the V segment lost 1 base, leaving 10 bases of the junction unmatched. The germline V gene encodes CDR1 MGHRA and CDR2 YSYEKL. The chain's CDR3 is CASSQVRDRDPYEQYV. The CDR3 bases are TGCGCCAGCAGCCAAGTACGCGACAGGGATCCGTACGAGCAGTACGTC.

The chain has TRBV5-1 and TRBJ2-1; 8 bases fit TRBD2. Germline assignment: CDR1 SGHRS and CDR2 YFSETQ. Unmatched junction bases numbered 10, after V lost 0 bases and J lost 14 bases. The CDR3 sequence is 14 residues long. The CDR3 spells CASSLELAAGGKFF. For the CDR3, the DNA is TGCGCCAGCAGCTTGGAGCTAGCGGCGGGGGGAAAGTTCTTC.

The chain is built from TRBV19 and TRBJ2-2; 11 bases are shared with TRBD2. J gave up 5 bases and V 1 base, and 6 bases lay outside the gene matches. The germline CDR1 and CDR2 sequences are LNHDA and SQIVND (reference sequence). The CDR3 totals 17 residues. The CDR3 protein is CASSIGSGRARTGELFF. CDR3 nucleotide sequence: TGTGCCAGTAGTATAGGTAGCGGGAGGGCCAGAACCGGGGAGCTGTTTTTT.

This clonotype was seen a few times. The rearrangement links TRBV7-2 to TRBJ1-1, with D perhaps TRBD1 (5 bases). Per the germline V gene, CDR1 is SGHTA and CDR2 is FQGNSA. V gave up 5 bases and J gave up 6 bases, with 13 bases separating them. This CDR3 contains 13 residues. The CDR3 DNA follows: TGTGCCAGCAGCCCCGGACACGGAGCTGAAGCTTTCTTT. Translation: CASSPGHGAEAFF.

This clonotype was seen more than once but under ten times. The chain recombines TRBV4-3 with TRBJ2-1, with 9 bases aligning to TRBD2. The CDR3 is 16 residues long. Germline V gene data show CDR1 as LGHNA and CDR2 as YSLEER. V shed 3 bases and J 0 bases; nucleotides not matched to a gene: 3. As DNA, the CDR3 is TGCGCCAGCAGCCAGAGACTAGCGGACTCCTACAATGAGCAGTTCTTC. Residues: CASSQRLADSYNEQFF.

The rearrangement joins TRBV7-2 to TRBJ2-1; D is tentatively TRBD1 or TRBD2 (5 bases each). The CDR3 has 12 residues. Germline CDR1 is SGHTA and CDR2 is FQGNSA. Trimming shortened V by 10 bases and J by 9 bases, and 16 bases separated the two germline ends. CDR3 sequence reads: CATGTARGEQFF. As DNA, the CDR3 is TGTGCCACCGGAACCGCGAGGGGTGAGCAGTTCTTC.

This sequence joins TRBV7-8 and TRBJ1-4; D perhaps matches TRBD1 (6 bases). CDR1 and CDR2 from the germline V gene are SGHVS and FQNEAQ. Trimming took 5 bases from V and 2 from J, leaving 15 bases between them. This CDR3 has 16 residues. This CDR3 is CASSPNRVATNEKLFF. DNA of the CDR3: TGTGCCAGCAGCCCGAACAGGGTAGCGACTAATGAAAAACTGTTTTTT.

The chain carries TRBV12-3 or TRBV12-4 and TRBJ2-4, with a possible D match to TRBD2 (6 bases). Trimming removed 4 bases at V and 0 bases at J, with 10 bases between. The CDR3 runs to 15 residues. CDR3 bases: TGTGCCAGCAGTTGGGCGGGGTTAGCCAAAAACATTCAGTACTTC. This translates into CASSWAGLAKNIQYF.

The rearrangement joins TRBV7-3 to TRBJ2-3; D gene unclear. The CDR3 is 15 amino acids. Germline assignment: CDR1 SGHTA and CDR2 FQGTGA. Trimming took off 5 bases at V and 5 bases at J, with 17 bases between the two ends. The CDR3 is CASSPTDTWRDTQYF. CDR3 in DNA: TGTGCCAGCAGCCCTACCGATACTTGGAGAGATACGCAGTATTTT.

The chain joins TRBV7-7 to TRBJ2-1; D is perhaps TRBD2 (5 bases). Trimming stripped 5 bases from V and 1 base from J, with 12 bases between. The CDR3 runs to 15 residues. Per germline, CDR1 SSHAT and CDR2 FNYEAQ (reference sequence). As DNA, the CDR3 is TGTGCCAGCAGCCGAGCGGAGAGTTCCTACAATGAGCAGTTCTTC. This sequence encodes CASSRAESSYNEQFF.

V usage is TRBV20-1 and J usage is TRBJ2-1; 10 nucleotides agree with TRBD2. From germline, CDR1 is DFQATT and CDR2 SNEGSKA (reference sequence). J gave up 8 bases and V 1 base, and 14 bases lay outside the gene matches. The CDR3 is 17 amino acids. In DNA form, the CDR3 reads TGCAGTGCTAGAGGTGGTTTGGTTAGCGGGAGGTCCTATGAGCAGTTCTTC. Translated, it gives CSARGGLVSGRSYEQFF.

The chain carries TRBV18 and TRBJ2-2; no definite D call. V was pared by 5 bases and J by 6 bases, with 10 bases between. This CDR3 region has 13 residues. Germline CDR1 reads KGHSH; CDR2 reads LQKENI. CDR3 bases: TGTGCCAGCTCAAATAGGAAAGCCGGGGAGCTGTTTTTT. This encodes CASSNRKAGELFF.